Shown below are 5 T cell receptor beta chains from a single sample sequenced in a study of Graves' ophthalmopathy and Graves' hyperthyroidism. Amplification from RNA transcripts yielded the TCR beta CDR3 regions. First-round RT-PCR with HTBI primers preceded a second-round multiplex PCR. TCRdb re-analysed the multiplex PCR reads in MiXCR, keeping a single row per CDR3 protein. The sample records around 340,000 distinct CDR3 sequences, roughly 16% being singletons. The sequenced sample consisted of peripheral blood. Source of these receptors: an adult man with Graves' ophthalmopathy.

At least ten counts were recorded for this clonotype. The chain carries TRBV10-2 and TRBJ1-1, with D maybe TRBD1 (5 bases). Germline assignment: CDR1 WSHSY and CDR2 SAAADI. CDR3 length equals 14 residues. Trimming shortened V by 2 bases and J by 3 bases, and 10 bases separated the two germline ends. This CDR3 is CASSEPGPYTEAFF. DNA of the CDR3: TGCGCCAGCAGTGAGCCAGGGCCGTACACTGAAGCTTTCTTT.

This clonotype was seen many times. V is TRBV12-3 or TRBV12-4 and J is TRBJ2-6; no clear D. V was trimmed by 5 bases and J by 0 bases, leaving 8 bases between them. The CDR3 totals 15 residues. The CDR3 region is CASSSTGSGANVLTF. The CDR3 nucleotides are TGTGCCAGCAGTAGCACGGGCTCTGGGGCCAACGTCCTGACTTTC.

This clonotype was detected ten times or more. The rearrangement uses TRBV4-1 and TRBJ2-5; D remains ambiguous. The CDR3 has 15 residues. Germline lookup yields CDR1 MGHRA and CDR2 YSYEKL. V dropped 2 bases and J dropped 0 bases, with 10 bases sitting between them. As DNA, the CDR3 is TGCGCCAGCAGCCAATCGGAGACGTACCAAGAGACCCAGTACTTC. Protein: CASSQSETYQETQYF.

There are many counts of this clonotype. The CDR3 DNA sequence: TGTGCCAGCAGTTACTCGATCTTTCTGGGACAGGAAAACCCGCGGGAGACCCAGTACTTC. As protein: CASSYSIFLGQENPRETQYF. V gene TRBV6-2 or TRBV6-3 combines with J gene TRBJ2-5, with 8 positions matching TRBD1. Looked up from germline, CDR1 is MNHEY and CDR2 is SVGEGT. This CDR3 contains 20 residues. V shed 0 bases, J shed 5 bases, and the junction held 20 bases outside the gene matches.

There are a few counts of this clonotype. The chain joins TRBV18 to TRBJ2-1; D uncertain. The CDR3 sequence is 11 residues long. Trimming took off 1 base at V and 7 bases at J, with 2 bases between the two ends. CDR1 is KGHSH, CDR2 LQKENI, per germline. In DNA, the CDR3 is TGTGCCAGCTCACCACTAAATGAGCAGTTCTTC. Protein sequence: CASSPLNEQFF.